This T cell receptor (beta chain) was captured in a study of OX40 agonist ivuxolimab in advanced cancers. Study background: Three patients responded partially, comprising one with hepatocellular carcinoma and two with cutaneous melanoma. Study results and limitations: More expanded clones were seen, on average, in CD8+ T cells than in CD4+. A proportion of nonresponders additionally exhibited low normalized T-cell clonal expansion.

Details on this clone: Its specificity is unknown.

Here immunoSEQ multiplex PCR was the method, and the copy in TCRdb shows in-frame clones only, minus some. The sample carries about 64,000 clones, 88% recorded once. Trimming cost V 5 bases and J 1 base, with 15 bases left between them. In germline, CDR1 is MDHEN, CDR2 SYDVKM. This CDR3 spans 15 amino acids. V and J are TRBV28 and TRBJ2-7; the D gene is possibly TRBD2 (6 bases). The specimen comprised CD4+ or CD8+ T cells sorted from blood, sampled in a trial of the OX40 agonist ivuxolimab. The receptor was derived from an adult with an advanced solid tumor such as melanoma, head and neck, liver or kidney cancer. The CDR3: CASSLLGTQSYEQYF. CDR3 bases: TGTGCCAGCAGTCTATTAGGGACTCAGTCCTACGAGCAGTACTTC. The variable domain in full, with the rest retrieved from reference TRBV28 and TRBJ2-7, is DVKVTQSSRYLVKRTGEKVFLECVQDMDHENMFWYRQDPGLGLRLIYFSYDVKMKEKGDIPEGYSVSREKKERFSLILESASTNQTSMYLCASSLLGTQSYEQYFGPGTRLTVT.